This T cell receptor beta chain came from a study of early T cells in non-severe SARS-CoV-2 infection. Study details: Bulk RNA from unsorted whole blood was sequenced; chains were unpaired.

Study outcomes and limitations: A preference for anti-spike CD8 responses marked VDJdb matching, which missed private and CD4 specificities.

Note on this clonotype: Its antigen remains unknown.

TCRdb independently ran MiXCR on the 5' RACE reads; one entry per CDR3 protein. The sample lists 85,000 to 100,000 distinct CDR3 sequences; roughly 13% were seen once. The CDR3 length is 14 residues. Trimming took off 0 bases at V and 4 bases at J, with 7 bases between the two ends. From germline, CDR1 is SGHRS and CDR2 YFSETQ. The sample taken for sequencing was whole blood. The chain employs TRBV5-1 and TRBJ2-2, with D hard to call. This TCR came from an adult who was a healthcare worker with PCR-confirmed SARS-CoV-2 infection or an uninfected control (not recorded which). DNA of the CDR3: TGCGCCAGCAGCTTGGGGCAGCTCACCGGGGAGCTGTTTTTT. Translating it yields CASSLGQLTGELFF. The full variable domain, rest sourced from reference TRBV5-1 and TRBJ2-2, is KAGVTQTPRYLIKTRGQQVTLSCSPISGHRSVSWYQQTPGQGLQFLFEYFSETQRNKGNFPGRFSGRQFSNSRSEMNVSTLELGDSALYLCASSLGQLTGELFFGEGSRLTVL.